One sample yielded the 5 T cell receptor beta chains listed below, sequenced in a study of T cell responses to AZD1222 COVID-19 vaccine. Here immunoSEQ multiplex PCR was the method, and the copy in TCRdb shows in-frame clones only, minus some. Of some 120,000 clones listed, 85% to 90% are singletons. The source material was peripheral blood, sampled on day 0 of AZD1222 vaccination. The receptors stem from an adult in good health.

This clone came up once. As DNA, the CDR3 is TGTGCCAGCAGCTCGCAGGGGGCGCGGGCTAATGAAAAACTGTTTTTT. Translation: CASSSQGARANEKLFF. This chain links TRBV7-8 with TRBJ1-4; 8 nucleotides line up with TRBD1. The CDR3 consists of 16 residues. V lost 4 bases, J lost 3 bases, and 7 bases stayed unmatched. Germline V gene sequence: CDR1 SGHVS, CDR2 FQNEAQ.

With regard to this clone: The junction differs from germline at one of its ends, possibly a read error. The V call is TRBV7-9, the J call TRBJ1-1; TRBD1 might be the D (5 bases). The CDR3 is 12 residues long. The germline V gene encodes CDR1 SEHNR and CDR2 FQNEAQ (reference sequence). The CDR3 DNA reads TGTGCCCGCAGGGCTCTGAACACTGAAGCTTTCTTT. This encodes CARRALNTEAFF.

This sequence joins TRBV4-2 and TRBJ2-3, with 7 nucleotides matching TRBD2. The germline V gene has CDR1 LGHNA and CDR2 YNFKEQ. Trimming cost V 1 base and J 2 bases; bases outside gene matches: 9. The CDR3 consists of 17 residues. CDR3 region: CASSQAGTSEHTDTQYF. CDR3 nucleotide sequence: TGTGCCAGCAGCCAAGCTGGTACTAGCGAACACACAGATACGCAGTATTTT.

The rearrangement uses TRBV7-3 and TRBJ2-2; D is ambiguous. The CDR3 runs 12 residues. Germline CDR1 and CDR2: SGHTA and FQGTGA. V lost 3 bases and J 6 bases, leaving 5 bases between the germline ends. The CDR3 DNA sequence: TGTGCCAGCAGCTTGACCCCCGGGGAGCTGTTTTTT. It specifies CASSLTPGELFF.

The chain links TRBV28 to TRBJ2-5, with unresolved D. The CDR3 consists of 14 residues. The V gene lost 3 bases and the J gene lost 4 bases, with 12 bases spanning the gap. CDR1 is MDHEN and CDR2 is SYDVKM in the germline V gene. CDR3 DNA: TGTGCCAGCAGTTTTGCCGGAGTAGGAGAGACCCAGTACTTC. It codes for CASSFAGVGETQYF. Using reference TRBV28 and TRBJ2-5 for the parts outside the CDR3, the full variable domain is DVKVTQSSRYLVKRTGEKVFLECVQDMDHENMFWYRQDPGLGLRLIYFSYDVKMKEKGDIPEGYSVSREKKERFSLILESASTNQTSMYLCASSFAGVGETQYFGPGTRLLVL.